The rows below give T cell receptor beta chains drawn from one sample of a study of cytomegalovirus exposure and HLA in healthy donors. The protocol was immunoSEQ multiplex PCR, while the TCRdb copy is restricted to in-frame clones and leaves out a portion. The sample lists over 120,000 clones, over 65% occurring once. The specimen was PBMCs. Receptor source: a female donor in good health and CMV-seronegative. Both conserved end residues are part of each CDR3. D genes are given only for firm matches. Size values are once, few and many counts, or a class for expanded clones, and some rows have none.

TRBJ1-5 - TRBV27 - TGTGCCAGCAGTAAGGGCCCAAAGGCGGGTCAGCCCCAGCATTTT CASSKGPKAGQPQHF
TRBJ2-3 - TRBV10-3 TRBD1 TGTGCCATCAGGGGACAGACCACAGATACGCAGTATTTT CAIRGQTTDTQYF
TRBJ1-1 few TRBV4-3 - TGCGCCAGCAGCCTAGCGGGGGGGGCTGAAGCTTTCTTT CASSLAGGAEAFF
TRBJ1-2 few TRBV5-1 TRBD1 TGCGCCAGCAGCTTGGTACAGGGGGGCAACTATGGCTACACCTTC CASSLVQGGNYGYTF
TRBJ2-5 - TRBV7-2 TRBD2 TGTGCCAGCAGCTTAGGGACAGCGGGGGTTCGGGAGACCCAGTACTTC CASSLGTAGVRETQYF
TRBJ1-2 - TRBV6-5 TRBD1 TGTGCCAGCAGCAACAGGGGTGGCTACACCTTC CASSNRGGYTF
TRBJ2-7 - TRBV7-9 TRBD1 TGTTCCAGCAGCTTAGTGCGGACAGGAGATTCCTACGAGCAGTACTTC CSSSLVRTGDSYEQYF
TRBJ2-1 - TRBV6-1 TRBD2 TGTGCCAGCAGACACGAAGCTAGCGGGGGGTCTCCCCAGTTCTTC CASRHEASGGSPQFF
TRBJ2-7 - TRBV6-1 TRBD2 TGTGCCATCAGACTAGCGGGGACTTACGAGCAGTACTTC CAIRLAGTYEQYF
TRBJ2-3 - TRBV18 TRBD2 TGTGCCAGCTCAAGGCGGGGGTTCACAGATACGCAGTATTTT CASSRRGFTDTQYF
TRBJ2-2 - TRBV30 - TGTGCCTGGAGTATTCCTCGGGGGGCGGAACATACCGGGGAGCTGTTTTTT CAWSIPRGAEHTGELFF
TRBJ2-7 - TRBV4-1 - TGCGCCAGCAGCCACCATTCAGGTTCCTACGAGCAGTACTTC CASSHHSGSYEQYF
TRBJ1-2 - TRBV7-9 TRBD1 TGTGCCAGCAGCTCCTCTACAGGGGGCCTACTCGACCGCTATGGCTACACCTTC CASSSSTGGLLDRYGYTF
TRBJ1-2 - TRBV20-1 - TGCAGTACCAGGGCCAACTATGGCTACACCTTC CSTRANYGYTF
TRBJ2-1 - TRBV7-9 - TGTGCCAGCAGCTTAGCTGGACCCGACAGAGAGCAGTTCTTC CASSLAGPDREQFF
TRBJ1-1 - TRBV4-1 TRBD1 TGCGCCAGCAGCCAAGGGGGCCTAAGACAGGGGGATACTGAAGCTTTCTTT CASSQGGLRQGDTEAFF
TRBJ1-1 few TRBV10-3 - TGTGCCATCAGTCGGACACAAGGTGAAGCTTTCTTT CAISRTQGEAFF
TRBJ1-1 once TRBV27 - TGTGCCAGCAGTTGGGCCCCCGACACTGAAGCTTTCTTT CASSWAPDTEAFF
TRBJ2-7 few TRBV5-6 - TGTGCCAGCAGCTCCCGCCGGTCGAGCTACGAGCAGTACTTC CASSSRRSSYEQYF
TRBJ1-3 - TRBV19 TRBD1 TGTGCCAGTAATACAGGGGGAGGCTCTGGAAACACCATATATTTT CASNTGGGSGNTIYF
TRBJ1-1 - TRBV18 TRBD1 TGTGCCAGCTCACCAGGGACAGTGAACACTGAAGCTTTCTTT CASSPGTVNTEAFF
TRBJ1-1 - TRBV7-8 - TGTGCCAGCAGCTCCCGACAGGACTGGTTAGTATGGCGAGCTTTCTTT CASSSRQDWLVWRAFF
TRBJ1-1 few TRBV5-1 - TGCGCCAGCAACACAGATCGGAACACTGAAGCTTTCTTT CASNTDRNTEAFF
TRBJ1-1 - TRBV5-6 - TGTGCCAGCACCCTAGAACCAGGGTGGAACACTGAAGCTTTCTTT CASTLEPGWNTEAFF
TRBJ1-5 few TRBV10-2 - TGCGCCAGCCAATTGGCGGGGAACAATCAGCCCCAGCATTTT CASQLAGNNQPQHF
TRBJ2-1 - TRBV6-6 - TGTGCCAGCAGTGATTCCGGGGTATCCTACAATGAGCAGTTCTTC CASSDSGVSYNEQFF
TRBJ2-2 - TRBV5-1 - TGCGCCAGCAGCGTCAGAACGGGAGCGAGCACCGGGGAGCTGTTTTTT CASSVRTGASTGELFF
TRBJ1-1 few TRBV28 - TGTGCCAGCAGTTCGGTAAACACTGAAGCTTTCTTT CASSSVNTEAFF
TRBJ2-5 - TRBV6-5 TRBD1 TGTGCCAGCAGTTCCATACAGGGGATAGAGACCCAGTACTTC CASSSIQGIETQYF
TRBJ1-2 few TRBV5-6 TRBD1 TGTGCCAGCAGCCACGTAGACAGGGGAGGCGGCTACACCTTC CASSHVDRGGGYTF
TRBJ1-5 - TRBV19 TRBD1 TGTGCCAGTAGTCTCGGACAGGGGGGGCCGAGCAATCAGCCCCAGCATTTT CASSLGQGGPSNQPQHF
TRBJ2-2 - TRBV27 TRBD2 TGTGCCAGCAGTTTGCGGGGGGCCGGGGAGCTGTTTTTT CASSLRGAGELFF
TRBJ1-1 few TRBV7-9 TRBD1 TGTGCCAGCAGCTTAGAAGGGACAGCCGAGGCTTTCTTT CASSLEGTAEAFF
TRBJ2-7 once TRBV2 TRBD1 TGTGCCAGCAGTACTGGACAGGCGCCCACCTACGAGCAGTACTTC CASSTGQAPTYEQYF
TRBJ1-5 - TRBV28 TRBD1 TGTGCCAGCAGTCCCGGGACAGGCAATCAGCCCCAGCATTTT CASSPGTGNQPQHF
TRBJ2-7 few TRBV5-6 TRBD2 TGTGCCAGCAGCTTGTCCGGGACTAACGAGCAGTACTTC CASSLSGTNEQYF
TRBJ1-1 - TRBV6-5 - TGTGCCAGCCGAGCAGGGAAGAGCACTGAAGCTTTCTTT CASRAGKSTEAFF